The source of this T cell receptor beta chain is a study of cytomegalovirus exposure and HLA in healthy donors. PCR primers comprised 60 Vbeta and 13 Jbeta primers. The repertoire was sequenced with immunoSEQ multiplex PCR; TCRdb's copy has only in-frame clones and lacks some. The profile shows around 210,000 clones, around 77% of them singletons. This clone has just a few counts. This clonotype was sampled from a woman in her 30s in good health and CMV-seronegative. Sequencing was performed on PBMCs.

CDR3 bases: TGTGCCAGCAGCCGTCCCGGGACAGCTCTCTATAGCAATCAGCCCCAGCATTTT. This translates into CASSRPGTALYSNQPQHF. This chain links TRBV21-1 with TRBJ1-5; the table's D call of TRBD1 was not tested on the DNA. TRBV21-1 is noted as a pseudogene. The CDR3 has 18 residues.